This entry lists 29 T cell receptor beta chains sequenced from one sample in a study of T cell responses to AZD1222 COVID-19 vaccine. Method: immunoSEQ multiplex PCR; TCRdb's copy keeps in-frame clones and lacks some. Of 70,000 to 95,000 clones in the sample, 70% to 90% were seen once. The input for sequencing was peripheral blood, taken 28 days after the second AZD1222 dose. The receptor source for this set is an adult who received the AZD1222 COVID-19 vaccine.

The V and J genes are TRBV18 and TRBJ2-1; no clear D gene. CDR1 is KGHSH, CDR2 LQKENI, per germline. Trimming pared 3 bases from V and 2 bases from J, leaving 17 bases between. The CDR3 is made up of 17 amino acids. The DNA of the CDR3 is TGTGCCAGCTCACCCACCCCCCCGGGTGGGGCCTACAATGAGCAGTTCTTC. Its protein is CASSPTPPGGAYNEQFF. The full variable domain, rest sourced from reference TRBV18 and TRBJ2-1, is NAGVMQNPRHLVRRRGQEARLRCSPMKGHSHVYWYRQLPEEGLKFMVYLQKENIIDESGMPKERFSAEFPKEGPSILRIQQVVRGDSAAYFCASSPTPPGGAYNEQFFGPGTRLTVL.

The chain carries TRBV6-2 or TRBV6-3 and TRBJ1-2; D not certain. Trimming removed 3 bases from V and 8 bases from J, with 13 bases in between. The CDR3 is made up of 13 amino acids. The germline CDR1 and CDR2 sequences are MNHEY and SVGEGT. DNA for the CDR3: TGTGCCAGCAGTTATGGAGAATACGGCGGCTACACCTTC. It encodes CASSYGEYGGYTF.

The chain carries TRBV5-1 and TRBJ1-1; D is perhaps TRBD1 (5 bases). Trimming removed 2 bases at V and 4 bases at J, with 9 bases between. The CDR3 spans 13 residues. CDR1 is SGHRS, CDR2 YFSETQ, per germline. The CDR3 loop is CASSFRVGTEAFF. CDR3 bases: TGCGCCAGCAGCTTCAGGGTTGGCACTGAAGCTTTCTTT.

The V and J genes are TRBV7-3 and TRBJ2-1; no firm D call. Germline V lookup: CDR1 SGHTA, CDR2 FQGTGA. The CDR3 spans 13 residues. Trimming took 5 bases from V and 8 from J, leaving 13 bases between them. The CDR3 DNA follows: TGTGCCAGCAGCCCGGGTCCGATCCATGAGCAGTTCTTC. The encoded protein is CASSPGPIHEQFF.

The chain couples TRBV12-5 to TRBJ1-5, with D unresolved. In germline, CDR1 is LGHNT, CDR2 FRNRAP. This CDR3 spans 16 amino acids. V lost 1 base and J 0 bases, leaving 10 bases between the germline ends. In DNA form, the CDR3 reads TGTGCTAGTGGTTTGGCAGGCGTTCTTAGCAATCAGCCCCAGCATTTT. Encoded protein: CASGLAGVLSNQPQHF.

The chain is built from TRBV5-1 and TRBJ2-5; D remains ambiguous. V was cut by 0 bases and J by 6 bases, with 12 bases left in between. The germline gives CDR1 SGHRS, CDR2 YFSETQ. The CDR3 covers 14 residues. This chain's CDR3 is CASSLEIEMQTQYF. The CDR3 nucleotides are TGCGCCAGCAGCTTGGAAATCGAAATGCAGACCCAGTACTTC.

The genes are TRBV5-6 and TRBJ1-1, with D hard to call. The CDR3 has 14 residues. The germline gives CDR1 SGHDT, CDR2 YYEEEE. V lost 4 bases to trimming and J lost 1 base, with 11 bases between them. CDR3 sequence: CASSLWQANTEAFF. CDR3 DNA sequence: TGTGCCAGCAGCCTGTGGCAGGCGAACACTGAAGCTTTCTTT.

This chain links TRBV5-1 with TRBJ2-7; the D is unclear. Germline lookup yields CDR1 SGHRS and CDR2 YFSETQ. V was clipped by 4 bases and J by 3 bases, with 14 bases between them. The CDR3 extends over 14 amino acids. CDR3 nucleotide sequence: TGCGCCAGCAGCCGCACGAGCACTGACTACGAGCAGTACTTC. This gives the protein CASSRTSTDYEQYF.

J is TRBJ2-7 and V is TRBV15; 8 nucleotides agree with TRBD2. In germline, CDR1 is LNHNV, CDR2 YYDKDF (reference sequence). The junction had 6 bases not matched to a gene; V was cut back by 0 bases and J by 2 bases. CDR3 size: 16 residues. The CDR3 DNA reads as TGTGCCACCAGCAGAGATTGGAGCGGGAGTACCTACGAGCAGTACTTC. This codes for CATSRDWSGSTYEQYF.

The CDR3 protein is CAWSRITDTQYF. In nucleotides, the CDR3 is TGTGCCTGGAGCAGGATCACAGATACGCAGTATTTT. The chain combines TRBV30 with TRBJ2-3; D is unresolved. Looked up from germline, CDR1 is GTSNPN and CDR2 is SVGIG (reference sequence). CDR3 length: 12 amino acids. V was shortened by 3 bases and J by 2 bases, with 6 bases between the two germline ends. The full variable domain, with the rest looked up from reference TRBV30 and TRBJ2-3, is SQTIHQWPATLVQPVGSPLSLECTVEGTSNPNLYWYRQAAGRGLQLLFYSVGIGQISSEVPQNLSASRPQDRQFILSSKKLLLSDSGFYLCAWSRITDTQYFGPGTRLTVL.

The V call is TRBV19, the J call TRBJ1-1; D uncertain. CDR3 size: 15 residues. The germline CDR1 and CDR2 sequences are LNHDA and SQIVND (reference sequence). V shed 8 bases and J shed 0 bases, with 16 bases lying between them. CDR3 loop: CASLSGRRMNTEAFF. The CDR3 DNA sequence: TGTGCCAGTCTCTCCGGGAGGAGAATGAACACTGAAGCTTTCTTT.

CDR3 residues: CASRTDRSDYGYTF. CDR3 nucleotides: TGTGCCAGCAGAACGGACAGGTCCGACTATGGCTACACCTTC. This sequence joins TRBV6-6 and TRBJ1-2, with 7 nucleotides matching TRBD1. This CDR3 spans 14 amino acids. Looked up from germline, CDR1 is MNHNY and CDR2 is SVGAGI (reference sequence). With V trimmed by 6 bases and J by 3 bases, 7 bases remained unmatched.

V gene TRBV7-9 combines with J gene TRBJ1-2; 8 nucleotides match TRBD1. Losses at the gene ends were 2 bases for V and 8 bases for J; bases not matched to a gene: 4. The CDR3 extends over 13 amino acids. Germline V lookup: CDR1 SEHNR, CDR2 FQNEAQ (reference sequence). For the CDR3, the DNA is TGTGCCAGCAGCTTACAGGGGGCCGGGGGCTACACCTTC. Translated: CASSLQGAGGYTF.

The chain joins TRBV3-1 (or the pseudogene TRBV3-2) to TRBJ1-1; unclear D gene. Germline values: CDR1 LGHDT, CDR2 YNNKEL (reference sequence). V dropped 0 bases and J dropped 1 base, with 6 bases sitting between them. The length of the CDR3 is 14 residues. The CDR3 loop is CASSQDLRNTEAFF. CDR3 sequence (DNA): TGTGCCAGCAGCCAAGATCTGCGGAACACTGAAGCTTTCTTT.

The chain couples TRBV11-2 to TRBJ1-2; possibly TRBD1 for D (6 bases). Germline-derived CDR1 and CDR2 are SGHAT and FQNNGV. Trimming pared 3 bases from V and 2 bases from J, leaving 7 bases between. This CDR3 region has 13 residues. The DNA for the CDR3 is TGTGCCAGCAGCTTTACAGGGAACTATGGCTACACCTTC. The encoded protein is CASSFTGNYGYTF.

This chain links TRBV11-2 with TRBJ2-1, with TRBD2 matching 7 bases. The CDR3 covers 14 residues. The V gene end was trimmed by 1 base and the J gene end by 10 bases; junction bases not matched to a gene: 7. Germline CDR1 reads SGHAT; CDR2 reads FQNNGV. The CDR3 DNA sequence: TGTGCCAGCAGCTTAGGGTGGGTACTAGCGGAGCAGTTCTTC. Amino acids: CASSLGWVLAEQFF. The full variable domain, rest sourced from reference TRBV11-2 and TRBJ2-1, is EAGVAQSPRYKIIEKRQSVAFWCNPISGHATLYWYQQILGQGPKLLIQFQNNGVVDDSQLPKDRFSAERLKGVDSTLKIQPAKLEDSAVYLCASSLGWVLAEQFFGPGTRLTVL.

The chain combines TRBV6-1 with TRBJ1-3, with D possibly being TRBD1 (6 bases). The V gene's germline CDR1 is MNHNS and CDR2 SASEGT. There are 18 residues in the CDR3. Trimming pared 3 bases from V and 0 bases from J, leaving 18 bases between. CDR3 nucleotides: TGTGCCAGCAGTGACCAGGGTTCGGGGGCGGCCTCTGGAAACACCATATATTTT. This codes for CASSDQGSGAASGNTIYF.

CDR3 loop: CASSQDVQGYGYTF. CDR3 nucleotide sequence: TGTGCCAGCAGCCAAGATGTACAGGGCTATGGCTACACCTTC. The genes are TRBV3-1 (or the pseudogene TRBV3-2) and TRBJ1-2, with TRBD1 as a possible D gene (6 bases). The V end was cut by 0 bases, the J end by 4 bases, with 9 bases between. Looked up from germline, CDR1 is LGHDT and CDR2 is YNNKEL (reference sequence). The CDR3 loop spans 14 amino acids.

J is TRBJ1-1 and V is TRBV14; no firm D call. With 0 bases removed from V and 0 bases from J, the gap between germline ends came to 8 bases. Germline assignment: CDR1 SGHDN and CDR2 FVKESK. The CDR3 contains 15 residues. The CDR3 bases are TGTGCCAGCAGCCAAGATAGACCACTGAACACTGAAGCTTTCTTT. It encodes CASSQDRPLNTEAFF.

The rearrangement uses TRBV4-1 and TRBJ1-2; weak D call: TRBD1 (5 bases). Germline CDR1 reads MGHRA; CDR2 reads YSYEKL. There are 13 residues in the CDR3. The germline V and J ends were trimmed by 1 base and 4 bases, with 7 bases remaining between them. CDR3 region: CASSQVGGYGYTF. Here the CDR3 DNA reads TGCGCCAGCAGCCAAGTGGGGGGCTATGGCTACACCTTC.

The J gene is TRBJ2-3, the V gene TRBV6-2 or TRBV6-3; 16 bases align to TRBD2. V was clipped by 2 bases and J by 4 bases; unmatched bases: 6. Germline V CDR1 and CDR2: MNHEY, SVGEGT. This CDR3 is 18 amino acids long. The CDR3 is CASSYIMGLAGGPDTQYF. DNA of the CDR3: TGTGCCAGCAGTTACATCATGGGACTAGCGGGGGGGCCAGATACGCAGTATTTT.

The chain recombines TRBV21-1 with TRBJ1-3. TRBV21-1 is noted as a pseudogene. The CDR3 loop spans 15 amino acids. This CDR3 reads CASSKGRSSGNTIYF. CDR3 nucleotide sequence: TGTGCCAGCAGCAAGGGCCGGAGCTCTGGAAACACCATATATTTT.

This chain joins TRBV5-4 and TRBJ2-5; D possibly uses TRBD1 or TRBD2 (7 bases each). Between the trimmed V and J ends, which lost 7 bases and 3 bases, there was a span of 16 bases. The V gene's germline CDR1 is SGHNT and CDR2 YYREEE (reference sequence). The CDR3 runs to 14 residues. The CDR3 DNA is TGTGCCAGCGCAGGGGGGGGTCGTAAAGAGACCCAGTACTTC. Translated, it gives CASAGGGRKETQYF.

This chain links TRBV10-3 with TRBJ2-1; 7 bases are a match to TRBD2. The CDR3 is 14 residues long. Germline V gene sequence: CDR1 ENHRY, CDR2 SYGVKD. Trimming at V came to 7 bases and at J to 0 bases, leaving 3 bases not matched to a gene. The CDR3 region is CAITPGGSYNEQFF. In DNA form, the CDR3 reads TGTGCCATCACCCCGGGGGGCTCCTACAATGAGCAGTTCTTC.

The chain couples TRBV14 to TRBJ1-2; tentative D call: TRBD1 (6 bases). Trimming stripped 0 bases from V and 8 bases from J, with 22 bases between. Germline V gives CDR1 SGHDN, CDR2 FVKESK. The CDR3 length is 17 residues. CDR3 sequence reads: CASSQDSSLQGQVGYTF. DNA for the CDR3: TGTGCCAGCAGCCAAGATTCTTCTCTTCAGGGGCAGGTGGGCTACACCTTC.

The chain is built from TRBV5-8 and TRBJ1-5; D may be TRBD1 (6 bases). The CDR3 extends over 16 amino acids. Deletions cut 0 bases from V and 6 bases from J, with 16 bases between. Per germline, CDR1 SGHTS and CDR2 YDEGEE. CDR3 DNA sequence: TGTGCCAGCAGCTTGGATGGGGGCCAAGGCATTCAGCCCCAGCATTTT. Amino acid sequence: CASSLDGGQGIQPQHF.

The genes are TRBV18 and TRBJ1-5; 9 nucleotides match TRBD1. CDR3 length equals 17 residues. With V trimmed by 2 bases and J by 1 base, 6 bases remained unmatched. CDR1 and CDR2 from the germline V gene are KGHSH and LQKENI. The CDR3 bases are TGTGCCAGCTCACCAAACAGGGGGCGGGGAAGCAATCAGCCCCAGCATTTT. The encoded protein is CASSPNRGRGSNQPQHF.

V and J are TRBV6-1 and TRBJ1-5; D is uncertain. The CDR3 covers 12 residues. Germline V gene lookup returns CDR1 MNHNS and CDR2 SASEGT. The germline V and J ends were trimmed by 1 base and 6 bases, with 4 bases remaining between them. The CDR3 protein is CASSEGIQPQHF. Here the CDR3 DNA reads TGTGCCAGCAGTGAAGGGATTCAGCCCCAGCATTTT.

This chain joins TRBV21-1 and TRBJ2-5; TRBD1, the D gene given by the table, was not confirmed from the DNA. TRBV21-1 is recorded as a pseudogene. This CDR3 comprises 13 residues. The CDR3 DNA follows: TGTGCCGGATGGGGACAGCCATTCGAGACCCAGTACTTC. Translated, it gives CAGWGQPFETQYF.